The clone carrying this TCR beta chain came up once. This entry belongs to a study of blood T cell repertoires in COVID-19. As for the study in general: Donors in the United States, Italy and Spain gave samples during acute or convalescent COVID-19.

With 5 bases clipped from V and 4 bases from J, the junction kept 5 bases outside the gene matches. The CDR3 runs to 14 residues. CDR1 is SEHNR, CDR2 FQNEAQ, per germline (reference sequence). As handled by the study authors: Reference gene primer amplification gave nucleated cell count estimates. Profiling relied on immunoSEQ multiplex PCR, and the TCRdb table lists in-frame clones only, not all of them. V, J and clone size derive from that table, while D and trimming were established from the DNA sequence. In the table there are a few hundred thousand clones, around 83% of which are singletons. This chain joins TRBV7-9 and TRBJ1-1, with 9 positions matching TRBD1. The sequenced sample was peripheral blood. The TCR was taken from a man in his fifties with active or convalescent COVID-19. The CDR3 reads CASSPQTGGTEAFF. DNA for the CDR3: TGTGCCAGCAGCCCCCAGACAGGGGGCACTGAAGCTTTCTTT. Variable domain in full (rest from reference TRBV7-9 and TRBJ1-1): DTGVSQNPRHKITKRGQNVTFRCDPISEHNRLYWYRQTLGQGPEFLTYFQNEAQLEKSRLLSDRFSAERPKGSFSTLEIQRTEQGDSAMYLCASSPQTGGTEAFFGQGTRLTVV.